The rows below give T cell receptor beta chains drawn from one sample of a study of T-cell memory formation after mild COVID-19. TCRdb itself ran the 5' RACE reads through MiXCR, one entry per CDR3 protein. This table has approximately 99,000 distinct CDR3 sequences, over 15% appearing once. The sample consisted of PBMCs or a T cell subset sorted from them (not recorded which). Receptors originate from a man younger than 35 who had mild COVID-19 (a few samples of this study predate the infection). Cell type and time point are not known. Both conserved end residues are part of each CDR3. D genes are given only for firm matches. A clone size is listed for some rows: how often the clone was seen (once, few, many), or a class if it is expanded.

>TRBV12-3/TRBV12-4|TRBJ2-2|.|.
CASSFRQPYTGELFF
TGTGCCAGCAGTTTTCGCCAGCCTTATACCGGGGAGCTGTTTTTT
>TRBV7-2|TRBJ2-7|few|TRBD1
CASSLEARGQTYEQYF
TGTGCCAGCAGCTTAGAGGCCAGGGGGCAAACCTACGAGCAGTACTTC
>TRBV24-1|TRBJ2-1|many|.
CATSTGTNSREQFF
TGTGCCACCAGTACCGGGACCAACTCGCGGGAGCAGTTCTTC
>TRBV18|TRBJ1-2|.|.
CASSPAANYGYTF
TGTGCCAGCTCACCGGCGGCTAACTATGGCTACACCTTC
>TRBV29-1|TRBJ1-3|.|.
CSAGQTSSGNTIYF
TGCAGCGCCGGACAGACGAGCTCTGGAAACACCATATATTTT
>TRBV18|TRBJ2-1|.|TRBD1
CASSPVDRDDEQFF
TGTGCCAGCTCACCAGTCGACAGGGACGATGAGCAGTTCTTC
>TRBV7-2|TRBJ2-2|many|.
CASSRVAWNTGELFF
TGTGCCAGCAGCCGAGTAGCGTGGAACACCGGGGAGCTGTTTTTT
>TRBV5-5|TRBJ1-2|few|.
CASSLVGSGYTF
TGTGCCAGCAGCTTGGTCGGGTCAGGCTACACCTTC
>TRBV19|TRBJ1-5|.|.
CASSISWGGYSNQPQHF
TGTGCCAGTAGTATATCGTGGGGTGGGTATAGCAATCAGCCCCAGCATTTT
>TRBV29-1|TRBJ1-5|few|.
CSVEVGSGQPQHF
TGCAGCGTTGAAGTGGGGTCGGGTCAGCCCCAGCATTTT
>TRBV7-7|TRBJ2-5|.|.
CASSHDLGETQYF
TGTGCCAGCAGCCATGACTTGGGAGAGACCCAGTACTTC
>TRBV3-1|TRBJ2-4|.|.
CASSHSAGNIQYF
TGTGCCAGCAGCCATTCGGCGGGAAACATTCAGTACTTC
>TRBV29-1|TRBJ2-7|.|TRBD1
CSVEEDRMGYEQYF
TGCAGCGTTGAAGAGGACAGGATGGGGTACGAGCAGTACTTC
>TRBV27|TRBJ2-3|few|.
CASSLSAGADTQYF
TGTGCCAGCAGTTTATCGGCAGGGGCAGATACGCAGTATTTT
>TRBV7-2|TRBJ2-7|few|.
CASSPSIYEQYF
TGTGCCAGCAGCCCGTCGATCTACGAGCAGTACTTC
>TRBV27|TRBJ2-5|few|.
CASSLSEGATQYF
TGTGCCAGCAGTTTATCGGAGGGGGCGACCCAGTACTTC
>TRBV7-2|TRBJ2-5|few|.
CASRKVGAETQYF
TGTGCCAGCAGGAAAGTGGGGGCAGAGACCCAGTACTTC
>TRBV9|TRBJ1-6|few|TRBD1
CASSTGVVDSPLHF
TGTGCCAGCAGTACAGGGGTCGTTGATTCACCCCTCCACTTT
>TRBV11-2|TRBJ2-3|.|.
CASSLELASDTQYF
TGTGCCAGCAGCTTAGAACTAGCTTCAGATACGCAGTATTTT
>TRBV2|TRBJ2-5|few|TRBD2
CASTMGGKETQYF
TGTGCCAGCACGATGGGGGGGAAGGAGACCCAGTACTTC